This record covers a single TCR beta chain. Its antigen is unknown. The data derive from a study of T cell responses to AZD1222 COVID-19 vaccine. Study-level results: It was only after the peak T cell response that any repertoires were sampled. White British ancestry dominated among donors, who included more females, and clonal diversity was possibly underestimated.

Method: immunoSEQ multiplex PCR; TCRdb's copy keeps in-frame clones and lacks some. The data contain around 120,000 clones, 85% to 95% of them singletons. The sequences come from peripheral blood, collected 28 days after the second AZD1222 dose. This sequence was found in an adult who received the AZD1222 COVID-19 vaccine.

CDR3 amino acids: CASSGGVDYEQYF. CDR3 sequence (DNA): TGTGCCAGCAGTGGGGGGGTAGACTACGAGCAGTACTTC. This sequence joins TRBV12-3 or TRBV12-4 and TRBJ2-7, with 7 bases fitting TRBD2. V gave up 5 bases and J gave up 3 bases; unmatched junction bases: 4. The CDR3 length is 13 residues.